Sequencing of this T cell receptor (beta chain) was carried out in a study of blood T cell repertoires in COVID-19. Libraries were prepared by immunoSEQ multiplex PCR; TCRdb keeps only in-frame clonotypes and omits some of them. This repertoire shows over 50,000 clones, nearly 90% found once; its top ten account for roughly 4%. This CDR3 has 15 amino acids. The germline gives CDR1 SGHNT, CDR2 YYREEE (reference sequence). With 3 bases clipped from V and 5 bases from J, the junction kept 8 bases outside the gene matches. The sequencing sample was made of peripheral blood. The rearrangement uses TRBV5-4 and TRBJ2-5; TRBD2 agrees at 9 bases. This clonotype originated in a man aged 50-59 years with active COVID-19. Here the CDR3 DNA reads TGTGCCAGCAGCTCCGGGACTAGCAAGATGGAGACCCAGTACTTC. Translated: CASSSGTSKMETQYF.